The present TCR beta chain was sequenced within a study of cytomegalovirus exposure and HLA in healthy donors. With 0 bases clipped from V and 1 base from J, the junction kept 7 bases outside the gene matches. In germline, CDR1 is SGHRS, CDR2 YFSETQ. This CDR3 comprises 18 residues. Points from the study as a whole: Previously analyzed data showed that most TCR beta V segments were productive at a frequency of about 87% or about 30%. Most subjects had HLA-A and HLA-B alleles reportedly predicted accurately by TCR beta sequences.

Note on this clone: Its target is unknown.

Both 60 Vbeta primers and 13 Jbeta primers went into the PCR. Method: immunoSEQ multiplex PCR; TCRdb's copy keeps in-frame clones and lacks some. The table lists approximately 170,000 clones, roughly 72% of them singletons. J is TRBJ2-3 and V is TRBV5-1; 11 positions match TRBD2. The clonotype originates from a man in his forties or fifties in good health and CMV-seronegative. Sequenced material: PBMCs. This CDR3 reads CASSLAVAGGPGTDTQYF. As DNA, the CDR3 is TGCGCCAGCAGCTTGGCAGTAGCGGGAGGGCCCGGCACAGATACGCAGTATTTT.